This is a list of T cell receptor beta chains from one sample in a study of T cell repertoires in aging, cancer and after chemotherapy. Each CDR3 protein is one row after TCRdb ran MiXCR on the multiplex PCR reads. The data show fewer than 15,000 distinct CDR3 sequences, with roughly a quarter seen just once and roughly a tenth held by the top ten. Material: blood. These receptors were collected from a human donor with a blood cancer. Both conserved end residues are part of each CDR3. D genes are given only for firm matches. Expanded clones get a size class; other rows say once, few or many, or leave the size out.

j_gene | v_gene | d_gene | abundance | CDR3nt | CDR3aa
TRBJ2-5 | TRBV7-2 | NA | NA | TGTGCCAGCAGCTTAGTAAGGGAGACCCAGTACTTC | CASSLVRETQYF
TRBJ1-1 | TRBV20-1 | NA | once | TGCAGTGAACAGGGGAACACTGAAGCTTTCTTT | CSEQGNTEAFF
TRBJ2-5 | TRBV20-1 | NA | NA | TGCAGTGCAAGAGAGACTAGTCGAGAGACCCAGTACTTC | CSARETSRETQYF
TRBJ2-7 | TRBV7-6 | NA | few | TGTGCCAGCAGCTCGTCCTGGGGGGACTTCTCCTACGAGCAGTACTTC | CASSSSWGDFSYEQYF
TRBJ2-3 | TRBV6-5 | TRBD2 | medium-sized | TGTGCCAGCAGGCCCGGGACTAGCTTTCCCACAGATACGCAGTATTTT | CASRPGTSFPTDTQYF
TRBJ2-3 | TRBV7-9 | NA | NA | TGTGCCAGCAGCTTTCCCCTTGACAGGCCCTCCAAAGATACGCAGTATTTT | CASSFPLDRPSKDTQYF
TRBJ2-2 | TRBV19 | NA | medium-sized | TGTGCCAGTAGTCATCCCGGACAGCGTAGTGCCGGGGAGCTGTTTTTT | CASSHPGQRSAGELFF
TRBJ2-5 | TRBV5-1 | NA | NA | TGCGCCAGCGCGGTGCTAGCAGATCCAGAGACCCAGTACTTC | CASAVLADPETQYF
TRBJ1-4 | TRBV5-6 | NA | NA | TGTGCCAGCAGCTTAATGGGGGCAAGAGCTAATGAAAAACTGTTTTTT | CASSLMGARANEKLFF
TRBJ1-2 | TRBV29-1 | NA | medium-sized | TGCAGCGGTAACCGGGACGGTGGGGGCTACACCTTC | CSGNRDGGGYTF
TRBJ2-5 | TRBV20-1 | TRBD2 | NA | TGCAGTGTAGGACTAGCGGAGTACCAAGAGACCCAGTACTTC | CSVGLAEYQETQYF
TRBJ1-4 | TRBV6-5 | NA | few | TGTGCCAGCAGTTACTCGCCGGGTGCCCAGAGTAATGAAAAACTGTTTTTT | CASSYSPGAQSNEKLFF
TRBJ2-1 | TRBV19 | NA | medium-sized | TGTGCCAGTAGTGAGCTACGGGGTGTGGGTGAGCAGTTCTTC | CASSELRGVGEQFF
TRBJ1-6 | TRBV4-2 | NA | few | TGTGCCAGCAGCCAAGAATTGGCCAACCGAGGTTCCTATAATTCACCCCTCCACTTT | CASSQELANRGSYNSPLHF
TRBJ1-6 | TRBV5-4 | NA | NA | TGTGCCAGCAGCTCTCTGCCGGGGGATTATAATTCACCCCTCCACTTT | CASSSLPGDYNSPLHF
TRBJ2-5 | TRBV10-3 | NA | few | TGTGCCATCAGTGTTGACCAAGAGACCCAGTACTTC | CAISVDQETQYF
TRBJ1-1 | TRBV19 | NA | few | TGTGCCAGTAGCCCGGACAGACCTCGGTACCTCATGAACACTGAAGCTTTCTTT | CASSPDRPRYLMNTEAFF
TRBJ2-3 | TRBV7-6 | TRBD2 | many | TGTGCCAGCAGCTTAGATCTAGCGGGAGATACAGATACGCAGTATTTT | CASSLDLAGDTDTQYF
TRBJ2-3 | TRBV12-3/TRBV12-4 | NA | many | TGTGCCAGCAGTTTAAGGCAAACTAGCACAGATACGCAGTATTTT | CASSLRQTSTDTQYF
TRBJ2-5 | TRBV6-5 | TRBD1 | NA | TGTGCCAGCAGCCCCAGAACGGACAGGGCCAAAGAGACCCAGTACTTC | CASSPRTDRAKETQYF
TRBJ1-1 | TRBV30 | NA | NA | TGTGCCTGGACCTCAGAGATGAACACTGAAGCTTACTTT | CAWTSEMNTEAYF
TRBJ2-1 | TRBV4-2 | NA | NA | TGTGCCAGCAGCGAAGAGGAGGAGAATGAGCAGTTCTTC | CASSEEEENEQFF
TRBJ2-1 | TRBV18 | TRBD2 | NA | TGTGCCAGCTCACCAGCCTGGGGAGGGAGCTCCTACAATGAGCAGTTCTTC | CASSPAWGGSSYNEQFF
TRBJ2-6 | TRBV5-4 | NA | many | TGTGCCAGCAGCTTATTTTTGGGCCTATCCTCTGGGGCCAACGTCCTGACTTTC | CASSLFLGLSSGANVLTF
TRBJ1-2 | TRBV6-6 | TRBD1 | NA | TGTGCCAGCAGTTCTGACAGGGCGGGGAACTATGGCTACACCTTC | CASSSDRAGNYGYTF
TRBJ2-2 | TRBV18 | NA | medium-sized | TGTGCCAGCTCATTTCAGGGAGGCACCGGGGAGCTGTTTTTT | CASSFQGGTGELFF
TRBJ2-3 | TRBV20-1 | NA | once | TGCAGTGCTAGAGCTAGTTTAAACCGAGATACGCAGTATTTT | CSARASLNRDTQYF
TRBJ1-2 | TRBV6-1 | NA | many | TGTGCCAGCTTCCCGAGTTTTATGGGTGGCTACACCTTC | CASFPSFMGGYTF
TRBJ1-5 | TRBV15 | NA | NA | TGTGCCACCAGCAGAGGTGGGGGGACGGGGCAGCCCCAGCATTTT | CATSRGGGTGQPQHF
TRBJ2-1 | TRBV6-1 | NA | medium-sized | TGTGCCAGCAGCTTGGACAGAGGGAGGAATGAGCAGTTCTTC | CASSLDRGRNEQFF
TRBJ1-4 | TRBV7-2 | TRBD1 | NA | TGTGCCAGCAGCCCCGGGGTGACAGGGACTAATGAAAAACTGTTTTTT | CASSPGVTGTNEKLFF
TRBJ2-3 | TRBV30 | NA | medium-sized | TGTGCCTGGAGTGTACTCGCCACAGATACGCAGTATTTT | CAWSVLATDTQYF
TRBJ2-1 | TRBV4-3 | NA | NA | TGCGCCAGCAGCCAACTGGGACAAGCAGTTGGTGAGCAGTTCTTC | CASSQLGQAVGEQFF
TRBJ1-3 | TRBV20-1 | NA | NA | TGCAGTGCTGGCGTTGGGTATGGGGGAAACACCATATATTTT | CSAGVGYGGNTIYF
TRBJ2-6 | TRBV4-3 | NA | NA | TGTGCCAGCAGCCAAGGGAGGGGGAGCTCTGGGGCCAACGTCCTGACTTTC | CASSQGRGSSGANVLTF
TRBJ2-7 | TRBV6-5 | TRBD2 | few | TGTGCCAGCAGTGAACAACCGGGACTAGCGGGAGATGAGCAGTACTTC | CASSEQPGLAGDEQYF
TRBJ2-3 | TRBV5-1 | NA | NA | TGCGCCAGCAGCCCAAAGGAGGTCACAGATACGCAGTATTTT | CASSPKEVTDTQYF
TRBJ2-5 | TRBV25-1 | NA | NA | TGTGCCAGCAGTGAATCTCTACTACAAGAGACCCAGTACTTC | CASSESLLQETQYF
TRBJ2-2 | TRBV12-3/TRBV12-4 | NA | medium-sized | TGTGCCAGCCTCTTGACCGGGGAGCTGTTTTTT | CASLLTGELFF
TRBJ2-3 | TRBV7-9 | NA | NA | TGTGCCAGCAGTTCTACAGCAGATACGCAGTATTTT | CASSSTADTQYF
TRBJ1-1 | TRBV30 | NA | NA | TGTGCCTGGAGTTTAACCGAAAACACTGAAGCTTTCTTT | CAWSLTENTEAFF
TRBJ2-2 | TRBV2 | NA | NA | TGTGCCAGCGCTGGCAGGGGTTTTTCTTCCTTCACCGGGGAGCTGTTTTTT | CASAGRGFSSFTGELFF
TRBJ2-1 | TRBV4-3 | TRBD2 | NA | TGCGCCAGCAGCCAAGAGTCGGGAGGATACAATGAGCAGTTCTTC | CASSQESGGYNEQFF
TRBJ2-7 | TRBV5-4 | TRBD1 | medium-sized | TGTGCCAGCAGCCGGGGACAGGCGTTCCACTACGAGCAGTACTTC | CASSRGQAFHYEQYF
TRBJ2-7 | TRBV7-2 | NA | few | TGTGCCAGCAGTCCCAGCGAGGGTCCCTACGAGCAGTACTTC | CASSPSEGPYEQYF
TRBJ2-2 | TRBV20-1 | TRBD2 | NA | TGCAGTGCTAGAGACGAGCGGGGCGGGGAGCTGTTTTTT | CSARDERGGELFF
TRBJ1-4 | TRBV6-5 | TRBD1 | medium-sized | TGTGCCAGCAGTTACGACCTGGGACAGTCTACTGAAAAACTGTTTTTT | CASSYDLGQSTEKLFF
TRBJ2-1 | TRBV19 | TRBD2 | few | TGTGCCAGTAGTTGGAGATCCAGCGGGGGGGACAATGAGCAGTTCTTC | CASSWRSSGGDNEQFF
TRBJ2-4 | TRBV6-5 | NA | many | TGTGCCAGCAGTTACTCGCAGCCCGTTCTAGCCAAAAACATTCAGTACTTC | CASSYSQPVLAKNIQYF
TRBJ2-3 | TRBV21-1 | NA | few | TGTGCCAGCAGCAAAGGAGGACGGGACAACCTCCGGAGCGGGAGAAACACAGATACGCAGTATTTT | CASSKGGRDNLRSGRNTDTQYF
TRBJ2-2 | TRBV6-5 | NA | medium-sized | TGTGCCAGCAGTTACACCCAGTGGGGGGCCACCGGGGAGCTGTTTTTT | CASSYTQWGATGELFF
TRBJ1-4 | TRBV24-1 | TRBD1 | NA | TGTGCCACCAGTGACCCTAGACAGGGCAGTGAAAAACTGTTTTTT | CATSDPRQGSEKLFF
TRBJ2-1 | TRBV19 | TRBD2 | NA | TGTGCCAGTATTCGCGTGGGACTAGCGGGGCGGGATGAGCAGTTCTTC | CASIRVGLAGRDEQFF
TRBJ2-2 | TRBV10-3 | NA | medium-sized | TGTGCCATAGAGGCTGCTACCGGGGAGCTGTTTTTT | CAIEAATGELFF
TRBJ2-1 | TRBV27 | TRBD2 | few | TGTGCCAGCAGTTCAGGACTAGCGGCCGGCGAGCAGTTCTTC | CASSSGLAAGEQFF
TRBJ1-1 | TRBV5-6 | NA | many | TGTGCCAGCAAACTTCAAGGGGGCACTGAAGCTTTCTTT | CASKLQGGTEAFF